The present entry profiles one T cell receptor (beta chain) with its context. Its target is unknown. Produced via immunoSEQ multiplex PCR; TCRdb's table is partial and in-frame only. The sample has some 60,000 clones, over 75% seen once. These data belong to a study of OX40 agonist ivuxolimab in advanced cancers. Overall study: Given to patients was ivuxolimab, an agonistic anti-OX40 (CD134) antibody. Patients with hepatocellular carcinoma, melanoma, renal cell or head and neck cancer made up the dose-escalation patients. The study's findings and limits: The authors did not determine the antigen specificity of the expanded peripheral T cells.

Anyone with autoimmune disease history or systemic immunosuppression was excluded. The sample in question was CD4+ or CD8+ T cells sorted from blood, obtained in a trial of the OX40 agonist ivuxolimab. This clonotype originated in an adult with an advanced solid tumor such as melanoma, head and neck, liver or kidney cancer.

For the CDR3, the DNA is TGTGCCAGCAGCGCCGGGACAGGAGACACAGATACGCAGTATTTT. Translated, it gives CASSAGTGDTDTQYF. The rearrangement uses TRBV9 and TRBJ2-3; 8 nucleotides line up with TRBD1. Germline CDR1 reads SGDLS; CDR2 reads YYNGEE. The trim removed 3 bases at V and 2 bases at J, leaving 5 bases unmatched. The CDR3 extends over 15 amino acids.